These 23 T cell receptor beta chains were sequenced from one sample in a study of blood T cell repertoires in COVID-19. Sequencing used immunoSEQ multiplex PCR; TCRdb keeps in-frame clones, though not all of them. The repertoire holds about 170,000 clones, 83% seen once, with roughly 2% in the top ten. The sample consisted of peripheral blood. These receptors originate from a woman of 80 years or more with acute or convalescent COVID-19.

The rearrangement uses TRBV7-8 and TRBJ1-1; TRBD1 matches 7 bases. The germline CDR1 and CDR2 sequences are SGHVS and FQNEAQ. The CDR3 runs 14 residues. V lost 5 bases and J lost 8; bases outside the gene matches: 11. The DNA of the CDR3 is TGTGCCAGCAGCGCGGGACAGCTTCTCTCCGAAGCTTTCTTT. As protein: CASSAGQLLSEAFF.

The rearrangement joins TRBV12-5 to TRBJ2-3, with TRBD2 matching over 9 bases. Per the germline V gene, CDR1 is LGHNT and CDR2 is FRNRAP. The ends lost 4 bases at V and 1 base at J; junction bases unmatched: 9. The CDR3 has 17 residues. CDR3 DNA: TGTGCTAGTGGTTCCCGTAGGGGACTAGCCCGCACAGATACGCAGTATTTT. Translation gives CASGSRRGLARTDTQYF.

In its sample, this clone was seen a few times. The V and J genes are TRBV2 and TRBJ1-1; 8 nucleotides match TRBD1. This CDR3 comprises 15 residues. Germline-derived CDR1 and CDR2 are SNHLY and FYNNEI. Trimming at V came to 5 bases and at J to 1 base, leaving 6 bases not matched to a gene. DNA for the CDR3: TGTGCCAGCAGTCGTAGCAGGGGGCAGAACACTGAAGCTTTCTTT. It encodes CASSRSRGQNTEAFF.

The J gene is TRBJ2-7, the V gene TRBV19; D possibly corresponds to TRBD1 (7 bases). The CDR3 extends over 15 amino acids. Trimming shortened V by 4 bases and J by 6 bases, and 19 bases separated the two germline ends. The germline V gene has CDR1 LNHDA and CDR2 SQIVND (reference sequence). Here the CDR3 DNA reads TGTGCCAGTAGTACCCAGACAGGGAGGATGCTCGAGCAGTACTTC. Encoded protein: CASSTQTGRMLEQYF.

This chain joins TRBV18 and TRBJ1-2; no clear D. Looked up from germline, CDR1 is KGHSH and CDR2 is LQKENI. The CDR3 length is 16 residues. Trimming removed 1 base at V and 2 bases at J, with 14 bases between. CDR3 loop: CASSPLVPGGNYGYTF. CDR3 coding DNA: TGTGCCAGCTCACCACTTGTCCCGGGAGGGAACTATGGCTACACCTTC. The full variable domain, its missing parts supplied by reference TRBV18 and TRBJ1-2, is NAGVMQNPRHLVRRRGQEARLRCSPMKGHSHVYWYRQLPEEGLKFMVYLQKENIIDESGMPKERFSAEFPKEGPSILRIQQVVRGDSAAYFCASSPLVPGGNYGYTFGSGTRLTVV.

This chain joins TRBV6-5 and TRBJ1-5, with a possible D match to TRBD1 (5 bases). Germline V gene lookup returns CDR1 MNHEY and CDR2 SVGAGI. CDR3 length: 14 residues. V was pared by 6 bases and J by 5 bases, with 14 bases between. The chain's CDR3 is CASRPTGIDQPQHF. CDR3 nucleotides: TGTGCCAGCAGACCCACAGGTATCGATCAGCCCCAGCATTTT.

The gene calls are TRBV5-6 and TRBJ1-4; 7 bases are a match to TRBD1. Unmatched junction bases numbered 4, after V lost 3 bases and J lost 5 bases. The V gene's germline CDR1 is SGHDT and CDR2 YYEEEE. CDR3 length equals 14 residues. In nucleotides, the CDR3 is TGTGCCAGCAGCTCGGACAGGAACAATGAAAAACTGTTTTTT. Its translation is CASSSDRNNEKLFF.

The rearrangement uses TRBV2 and TRBJ2-1; maybe TRBD2 (7 bases). The CDR3 has 15 residues. The V and J ends lost 6 bases and 3 bases respectively, with 15 bases between them. The germline gives CDR1 SNHLY, CDR2 FYNNEI. In nucleotides, the CDR3 is TGTGCCAGCAGCGCGGGCGGGGGCCACTACAATGAGCAGTTCTTC. It translates to CASSAGGGHYNEQFF.

J is TRBJ2-5 and V is TRBV27, with D hard to call. The CDR3 is made up of 13 amino acids. Looked up from germline, CDR1 is MNHEY and CDR2 is SMNVEV (reference sequence). V shed 5 bases and J shed 4 bases, with 11 bases lying between them. CDR3 protein: CASSPPPGETQYF. Here the CDR3 DNA reads TGTGCCAGCAGTCCCCCCCCAGGAGAGACCCAGTACTTC.

The chain is built from TRBV5-4 and TRBJ2-1; D not certain. Trimming pared 1 base from V and 2 bases from J, leaving 13 bases between. Per the germline V gene, CDR1 is SGHNT and CDR2 is YYREEE (reference sequence). The CDR3 contains 16 residues. The CDR3: CASSLKAGAPYNEQFF. CDR3 nucleotides: TGTGCCAGCAGCTTGAAGGCCGGAGCCCCCTACAATGAGCAGTTCTTC. The whole variable domain, filled in from reference TRBV5-4 and TRBJ2-1, reads ETGVTQSPTHLIKTRGQQVTLRCSSQSGHNTVSWYQQALGQGPQFIFQYYREEENGRGNFPPRFSGLQFPNYSSELNVNALELDDSALYLCASSLKAGAPYNEQFFGPGTRLTVL.

This clone was seen many times. Other DNA sequences in the same sample also yield this CDR3. V gene TRBV19 combines with J gene TRBJ2-3; a possible D gene is TRBD2 (6 bases). The CDR3 consists of 13 residues. Deletions cut 4 bases from V and 6 bases from J, with 11 bases between. From germline, CDR1 is LNHDA and CDR2 SQIVND (reference sequence). This chain's CDR3 is CASSKTGRDTQYF. CDR3 sequence (DNA): TGTGCCAGTAGTAAAACGGGGAGGGATACGCAGTATTTT.

The chain uses TRBV7-6 and TRBJ1-1; D is possibly TRBD1 (6 bases). The CDR3 is 15 amino acids. Germline CDR1 and CDR2: SGHVS and FNYEAQ. The germline V and J ends were trimmed by 5 bases and 1 base, with 14 bases remaining between them. CDR3 DNA sequence: TGTGCCAGCAGCCCCCGTTGGACAGCGAACACTGAAGCTTTCTTT. It is translated as CASSPRWTANTEAFF.

V is TRBV11-2 and J is TRBJ1-3, with no clear D. V shed 5 bases and J shed 2 bases, with 10 bases lying between them. The CDR3 is made up of 14 amino acids. The germline gives CDR1 SGHAT, CDR2 FQNNGV. The CDR3 spells CASSRGLAGNTIYF. The CDR3 DNA follows: TGTGCCAGCAGCCGCGGACTTGCTGGAAACACCATATATTTT.

This clone is a singleton in its sample. V and J are TRBV5-1 and TRBJ2-5; TRBD1 aligns across 9 bases. CDR1 is SGHRS and CDR2 is YFSETQ in the germline V gene. Trimming removed 3 bases from V and 4 bases from J; junction bases left unmatched: 4. This CDR3 spans 14 amino acids. The CDR3 DNA is TGCGCCAGCAGCTCACAGGGGGCCGGAGAGACCCAGTACTTC. It yields the protein CASSSQGAGETQYF.

CDR3 region: CATSANRRQETQYF. The CDR3 DNA sequence: TGTGCCACCAGCGCAAACAGAAGACAAGAGACCCAGTACTTC. This chain joins TRBV15 and TRBJ2-5; D gene uncertain. V lost 5 bases to trimming and J lost 2 bases, with 12 bases between them. CDR3 length: 14 amino acids. CDR1 and CDR2 (germline): LNHNV, YYDKDF (reference sequence).

This rearrangement joins TRBV7-6 to TRBJ2-1; 10 positions match TRBD2. Germline lookup yields CDR1 SGHVS and CDR2 FNYEAQ. J lost 7 bases, V lost 5 bases, and 11 bases had no gene match. The CDR3 is made up of 16 amino acids. CDR3 coding DNA: TGTGCCAGCAGCACTTTTGCTAGCGGGGGAGGTAATGAGCAGTTCTTC. As protein: CASSTFASGGGNEQFF.

The chain uses TRBV9 and TRBJ2-3; D may be TRBD1 (5 bases). The germline gives CDR1 SGDLS, CDR2 YYNGEE. Trimming took off 0 bases at V and 5 bases at J, with 10 bases between the two ends. The CDR3 covers 14 residues. CDR3 in amino acids: CASSVGGLKDTQYF. The DNA of the CDR3 is TGTGCCAGCAGCGTAGGGGGCTTGAAAGATACGCAGTATTTT.

The CDR3 DNA reads TGCGCCAGCAGCGTGGACAGTTACAATCAGCCCCAGCATTTT. It specifies CASSVDSYNQPQHF. The chain uses TRBV5-1 and TRBJ1-5, with TRBD1 as a possible D gene (6 bases). Between the trimmed V and J ends, which lost 4 bases and 3 bases, there was a span of 11 bases. From germline, CDR1 is SGHRS and CDR2 YFSETQ. The length of the CDR3 is 14 residues.

CDR3 nucleotides: TGTGCCAGCAGTCCCCAGGGGACTACACCCTACGAGCAGTACTTC. It is translated as CASSPQGTTPYEQYF. The chain has TRBV6-2 or TRBV6-3 and TRBJ2-7; a weak D match, TRBD2 (7 bases). The CDR3 is 15 amino acids. Germline loops: CDR1 MNHEY, CDR2 SVGEGT. Trimming cost V 5 bases and J 2 bases, with 16 bases left between them.

CDR3 bases: TGCGCCAGCAGCCAAACCGGGACAGGGGGGGGCGAGCAGTACTTC. It codes for CASSQTGTGGGEQYF. J is TRBJ2-7 and V is TRBV4-3, with 11 positions matching TRBD1. The CDR3 sequence is 15 residues long. J gave up 6 bases and V 2 bases, and 6 bases lay outside the gene matches. In germline, CDR1 is LGHNA, CDR2 YSLEER.

This CDR3 reads CASSAKTVAGELFF. The CDR3, as DNA: TGTGCCAGCAGCGCCAAGACAGTGGCCGGGGAGCTGTTTTTT. The genes are TRBV5-6 and TRBJ2-2; maybe TRBD1 (5 bases). The CDR3 is 14 residues long. Germline lookup yields CDR1 SGHDT and CDR2 YYEEEE. V shed 4 bases and J shed 6 bases, with 13 bases lying between them. Full variable domain (missing parts from reference TRBV5-6 and TRBJ2-2): DAGVTQSPTHLIKTRGQQVTLRCSPKSGHDTVSWYQQALGQGPQFIFQYYEEEERQRGNFPDRFSGHQFPNYSSELNVNALLLGDSALYLCASSAKTVAGELFFGEGSRLTVL.

The J gene is TRBJ2-7, the V gene TRBV29-1; 9 bases fit TRBD2. With V trimmed by 6 bases and J by 6 bases, 12 bases remained unmatched. CDR3 size: 14 residues. CDR1 and CDR2 (germline): SQVTM, ANQGSEA. In DNA form, the CDR3 reads TGCAGCGTCAGCAAGTCTAGCGGGATGGGCGAGCAGTACTTC. This encodes CSVSKSSGMGEQYF.

The chain recombines TRBV30 with TRBJ1-1; TRBD1 matches 9 bases. Germline V gene data show CDR1 as GTSNPN and CDR2 as SVGIG (reference sequence). CDR3 length: 14 residues. V shed 1 base and J 3 bases; nucleotides not matched to a gene: 3. The CDR3 region has the DNA TGTGCCTGGAGTGAGGGACAGGGCTACACTGAAGCTTTCTTT. It specifies CAWSEGQGYTEAFF.